Presented here are 30 T cell receptor beta chains from one specimen sequenced in a study of T-cell memory formation after mild COVID-19. TCRdb recomputed calls from the 5' RACE reads with MiXCR, one row per CDR3 protein. The sample lists roughly 110,000 distinct CDR3 sequences; under 15% were seen once. The specimen was PBMCs or a T cell subset sorted from them (not recorded which). The source of these receptors is a man younger than 30 who had mild COVID-19 (a few samples of this study predate the infection). Cell type and time point are not known.

This chain links TRBV11-2 with TRBJ2-3; 9 nucleotides agree with TRBD2. From germline, CDR1 is SGHAT and CDR2 FQNNGV. J lost 1 base, V lost 7 bases, and 9 bases had no gene match. The CDR3 contains 16 residues. CDR3 DNA sequence: TGTGCCAGCACCACGCCCGTAGCGGGGGGCACAGATACGCAGTATTTT. It yields the protein CASTTPVAGGTDTQYF. The full variable domain, its missing parts supplied by reference TRBV11-2 and TRBJ2-3, is EAGVAQSPRYKIIEKRQSVAFWCNPISGHATLYWYQQILGQGPKLLIQFQNNGVVDDSQLPKDRFSAERLKGVDSTLKIQPAKLEDSAVYLCASTTPVAGGTDTQYFGPGTRLTVL.

For this clonotype: One junction end does not reproduce the germline sequence, and a read error may be involved. The chain uses TRBV4-3 and TRBJ2-3, with 9 bases matching TRBD2. This CDR3 is built from 17 residues. Looked up from germline, CDR1 is LGHNA and CDR2 is YSLEER. The CDR3 DNA reads as TGCGCCATCAGCCAGGGCCTTAGCGGGGGAACAAGAGATACGCAGTATTTT. This encodes CAISQGLSGGTRDTQYF.

CDR3 loop: CASSQDWPSSYEQYV. In DNA, the CDR3 is TGCGCCAGCAGCCAAGATTGGCCGAGCTCCTACGAGCAGTACGTC. The chain employs TRBV4-3 and TRBJ2-7; no clear D gene. This CDR3 comprises 15 residues. Trimming removed 0 bases from V and 0 bases from J, with 9 bases in between. CDR1 and CDR2 (germline): LGHNA, YSLEER.

The V gene is TRBV13, the J gene TRBJ2-3; 9 bases match TRBD2. Trimming removed 4 bases from V and 5 bases from J; junction bases left unmatched: 13. The CDR3 sequence is 17 residues long. Germline V gene sequence: CDR1 PRHDT, CDR2 FYEKMQ (reference sequence). The CDR3: CASSYDLQRGVIDTQYF. DNA for the CDR3: TGTGCCAGCAGCTACGATCTTCAGCGGGGGGTGATAGATACGCAGTATTTT.

The chain couples TRBV12-3 or TRBV12-4 to TRBJ1-3; 7 bases line up with TRBD1. V was pared by 4 bases and J by 0 bases, with 3 bases of the junction left unmatched. CDR3 length: 15 residues. CDR3 protein: CASSSGTASGNTIYF. CDR3 sequence (DNA): TGTGCCAGCAGTTCCGGGACAGCCTCTGGAAACACCATATATTTT.

CDR3 sequence (DNA): TGTGCCAGTGGGCCGCATTCACCCCTCCACTTT. It yields the protein CASGPHSPLHF. The genes are TRBV19 and TRBJ1-6; no clear D gene. V lost 8 bases, J lost 8 bases, and 7 bases lay in between. Looked up from germline, CDR1 is LNHDA and CDR2 is SQIVND (reference sequence). This CDR3 is built from 11 residues.

This clonotype was seen a handful of times. The chain couples TRBV7-9 to TRBJ1-5; TRBD1 matches at 10 bases. J gave up 6 bases and V 4 bases, and 3 bases lay outside the gene matches. This CDR3 region has 14 residues. CDR1 is SEHNR and CDR2 is FQNEAQ in the germline V gene (reference sequence). CDR3 nucleotides: TGTGCCAGCAGCTCGGGACAGGGGAGTCAGCCCCAGCATTTT. Amino acids: CASSSGQGSQPQHF.

The chain is built from TRBV6-5 and TRBJ1-1; D unresolved. Germline-derived CDR1 and CDR2 are MNHEY and SVGAGI. The V end lost 6 bases, the J end lost 7 bases, and 12 bases lay between the germline ends. The CDR3 has 12 amino acids. CDR3 amino acids: CASRSVGGEAFF. The CDR3, as DNA: TGTGCCAGCAGGTCGGTGGGTGGTGAAGCTTTCTTT.

The chain is built from TRBV11-2 and TRBJ1-1; D not resolved. Germline loops: CDR1 SGHAT, CDR2 FQNNGV. Trimming took 5 bases from V and 0 from J, leaving 13 bases between them. This CDR3 spans 15 amino acids. The CDR3 DNA reads as TGTGCCAGCAGCCCCAGAAGGAACATGAACACTGAAGCTTTCTTT. Protein: CASSPRRNMNTEAFF.

The rearrangement joins TRBV7-2 to TRBJ2-5; TRBD2 aligns across 8 bases. V gave up 4 bases and J gave up 7 bases; unmatched junction bases: 20. The V gene's germline CDR1 is SGHTA and CDR2 FQGNSA. CDR3 size: 18 residues. The CDR3 DNA follows: TGTGCCAGCAGCTCCGGGTCGGGAGTAGCGGGGTTTCCGGCGACCCAGTACTTC. It encodes CASSSGSGVAGFPATQYF.

This clonotype was detected many times. The chain is built from TRBV14 and TRBJ2-5; 7 bases map to TRBD2. The J segment lost 2 bases and the V segment lost 0 bases, leaving 3 bases of the junction unmatched. The CDR3 covers 15 residues. Germline V gene data show CDR1 as SGHDN and CDR2 as FVKESK. Written as DNA, the CDR3 is TGTGCCAGCAGCCAAGACGCTAGCGGACAAGAGACCCAGTACTTC. This sequence encodes CASSQDASGQETQYF.

As DNA, the CDR3 is TGTGCCAGCAGTAACAGCGGGGGGATAGCAGATACGCAGTATTTT. Translated, it gives CASSNSGGIADTQYF. The chain combines TRBV7-3 with TRBJ2-3; 9 bases line up with TRBD2. Trimming cost V 6 bases and J 4 bases; bases outside gene matches: 8. CDR1 SGHTA and CDR2 FQGTGA come from the germline V gene. The CDR3 length is 15 residues.

V usage is TRBV5-4 and J usage is TRBJ2-2; D is ambiguous. Trimming took 2 bases from V and 0 from J, leaving 5 bases between them. Per the germline V gene, CDR1 is SGHNT and CDR2 is YYREEE (reference sequence). The CDR3 length is 14 residues. The CDR3 bases are TGTGCCAGCAGCTTCCGCACGAACACCGGGGAGCTGTTTTTT. It is translated as CASSFRTNTGELFF.

This clonotype was picked up many times. The genes are TRBV12-3 or TRBV12-4 and TRBJ1-5; D might be TRBD1 (5 bases). This CDR3 is 13 amino acids long. The ends were cut back, 7 bases at V and 6 bases at J, with 13 bases in the middle. CDR3 coding DNA: TGTGCCAGCACCTTGGGGGGGTTTCAGCCCCAGCATTTT. Translated, it gives CASTLGGFQPQHF.

The genes are TRBV4-1 and TRBJ1-5; D is perhaps TRBD1 (6 bases). Germline lookup yields CDR1 MGHRA and CDR2 YSYEKL. Trimming removed 4 bases at V and 1 base at J, with 11 bases between. CDR3 length: 15 amino acids. This CDR3 is CASSPIRGSNQPQHF. The DNA of the CDR3 is TGCGCCAGCAGCCCGATCAGGGGAAGCAATCAGCCCCAGCATTTT.

The rearrangement joins TRBV6-5 to TRBJ2-5, with 9 bases fitting TRBD2. The CDR3 extends over 15 amino acids. The germline CDR1 and CDR2 sequences are MNHEY and SVGAGI. V lost 2 bases and J lost 7; bases outside the gene matches: 8. CDR3 in amino acids: CASSYAIAGEGTQYF. The DNA for the CDR3 is TGTGCCAGCAGTTACGCGATAGCGGGGGAGGGGACCCAGTACTTC.

V usage is TRBV4-1 and J usage is TRBJ1-1, with 9 bases matching TRBD1. V was pared by 3 bases and J by 11 bases, with 7 bases of the junction left unmatched. This CDR3 contains 13 residues. Germline CDR1 is MGHRA and CDR2 is YSYEKL. In DNA form, the CDR3 reads TGCGCCAGCAGCCATTGGGACAGGGCAGGGGCTTTCTTT. Protein product: CASSHWDRAGAFF.

This clonotype came up a few times. CDR3 in DNA: TGTGCCAGCAGCGTAGGTTCTTTGAGCTCCTACGAGCAGTACTTC. Its translation is CASSVGSLSSYEQYF. The chain couples TRBV9 to TRBJ2-7; D is unclear. V lost 0 bases and J 0 bases, leaving 10 bases between the germline ends. The CDR3 is 15 amino acids. Germline CDR1 and CDR2: SGDLS and YYNGEE.

The chain combines TRBV24-1 with TRBJ2-6; D unclear. Trimming pared 9 bases from V and 0 bases from J, leaving 8 bases between. CDR3 length equals 14 residues. Germline V gene lookup returns CDR1 KGHDR and CDR2 SFDVKD. The CDR3: CATSPGSGANVLTF. CDR3 nucleotide sequence: TGTGCCACCTCCCCAGGCTCTGGGGCCAACGTCCTGACTTTC.

As concerns this clonotype: This may arise from a read error, as a much more abundant clone is one base away. CDR3 DNA sequence: TGCAGCGTTGAGGACACCGGGGAGCTGTTTTTT. Protein product: CSVEDTGELFF. The gene calls are TRBV29-1 and TRBJ2-2; no firm D call. V lost 3 bases, J lost 3 bases, and 2 bases lay in between. The germline CDR1 and CDR2 sequences are SQVTM and ANQGSEA. The CDR3 is 11 residues long.

V usage is TRBV5-1 and J usage is TRBJ1-5; tentative D call: TRBD1 (6 bases). Germline V gene lookup returns CDR1 SGHRS and CDR2 YFSETQ. This CDR3 contains 15 residues. The V gene lost 0 bases and the J gene lost 6 bases, with 13 bases spanning the gap. The CDR3 is CASSLAGRGGQPQHF. CDR3 nucleotide sequence: TGCGCCAGCAGCTTGGCCGGCAGGGGCGGTCAGCCCCAGCATTTT.

A few counts support this clonotype. The chain carries TRBV7-9 and TRBJ1-1; D gene ambiguous. V dropped 5 bases and J dropped 1 base, with 17 bases sitting between them. Germline CDR1 is SEHNR and CDR2 is FQNEAQ (reference sequence). This CDR3 region has 16 residues. This chain's CDR3 is CASSPTSSGRNTEAFF. CDR3 nucleotide sequence: TGTGCCAGCAGCCCTACCTCATCAGGAAGGAACACTGAAGCTTTCTTT.

This clonotype has just a few counts. This chain connects TRBV11-2 to TRBJ1-1; D remains unclear. The length of the CDR3 is 12 residues. From germline, CDR1 is SGHAT and CDR2 FQNNGV. V lost 5 bases and J 2 bases, leaving 6 bases between the germline ends. Here the CDR3 reads CASSPYNTEAFF. Here the CDR3 DNA reads TGTGCCAGCAGCCCCTACAACACTGAAGCTTTCTTT.

As to this clonotype: A junction end diverges from the germline sequence, so it may reflect a read error. The gene calls are TRBV11-2 and TRBJ2-1, with 11 bases fitting TRBD2. CDR3 size: 15 residues. Looked up from germline, CDR1 is SGHAT and CDR2 is FQNNGV. The CDR3 DNA reads TGCGCCAGCACCATGACTAGCGGGGTAATCAATGAGCAGTTCTTC. Its translation is CASTMTSGVINEQFF.

The V gene is TRBV5-1, the J gene TRBJ1-1; D not resolved. The V and J ends lost 3 bases and 1 base respectively, with 13 bases between them. The germline gives CDR1 SGHRS, CDR2 YFSETQ. The CDR3 is 15 residues long. The CDR3 sequence is CASSSGEIPNTEAFF. The CDR3 DNA follows: TGCGCCAGCAGCTCCGGAGAAATACCGAACACTGAAGCTTTCTTT.

Remarks on this clonotype: A junction end diverges from the germline sequence, so it may reflect a read error. V and J are TRBV6-2 or TRBV6-3 and TRBJ2-1; no clear D. The CDR3 is 13 residues long. Per germline, CDR1 MNHEY and CDR2 SVGEGT. CDR3 residues: CASSYSMYNEEFF. The CDR3 bases are TGTGCCAGCAGTTACTCAATGTATAATGAGGAGTTCTTC.

This clonotype was detected a few times. The J gene is TRBJ2-5, the V gene TRBV11-2; a weak D match, TRBD2 (6 bases). The CDR3 sequence is 15 residues long. Germline V gene lookup returns CDR1 SGHAT and CDR2 FQNNGV. Trimming cost V 2 bases and J 4 bases, with 14 bases left between them. CDR3 DNA sequence: TGTGCCAGCAGCTTACTCGGGCGGGAATCAGAGACCCAGTACTTC. Amino acids: CASSLLGRESETQYF.

V usage is TRBV5-5 and J usage is TRBJ2-3; 9 positions match TRBD1. There are 14 residues in the CDR3. Germline-derived CDR1 and CDR2 are SGHKS and YYEKEE (reference sequence). J was trimmed by 4 bases and V by 9 bases; bases with no gene match: 9. This CDR3 is CATGTGNGADTQYF. The CDR3 DNA reads TGTGCCACCGGGACAGGGAATGGCGCAGATACGCAGTATTTT.

Ten or more counts support this clonotype. DNA of the CDR3: TGTGCCAGCAGTGCATCCAATGAGCAGTTCTTC. It is translated as CASSASNEQFF. This chain joins TRBV6-5 and TRBJ2-1; unclear D gene. V was trimmed by 5 bases and J by 6 bases, leaving 5 bases between them. CDR3 size: 11 residues. Looked up from germline, CDR1 is MNHEY and CDR2 is SVGAGI.

The CDR3 region is CASKSLGVDQETQYF. Written as DNA, the CDR3 is TGTGCCAGTAAATCCCTTGGGGTTGACCAAGAGACCCAGTACTTC. This chain links TRBV19 with TRBJ2-5; D remains ambiguous. CDR1 is LNHDA and CDR2 is SQIVND in the germline V gene (reference sequence). The CDR3 covers 15 residues. The V gene lost 7 bases and the J gene lost 0 bases, with 15 bases spanning the gap.